This is a list of T cell receptor beta chains from one sample in a study of beta chain features in type 1 diabetes. Produced via immunoSEQ multiplex PCR; TCRdb's table is partial and in-frame only. Altogether 640,000 or so clones are present, roughly 13% being singletons, with the ten largest covering about 0.02%. Source material: naive CD4+ T cells from blood. The receptors shown here come from a man aged 18 to 30 with type 1 diabetes. Each CDR3 is given without its conserved first and last residue. Fields, in order: V gene, CDR3 protein.

TRBV27,ASSLSVQGLATGELF
TRBV28,ASSSANVVNEQY
TRBV7-2,ASSLGRTGELF
TRBV6-1,ASSEGGTDPYGYT
TRBV11-2,ASSLAPTRTVNTEAF
TRBV30,AWSPMFDEKLF
TRBV20-1,SAGGYT
TRBV6-5,ASSYQGGVAETQY
TRBV5-1,ASSGANTGELF
TRBV19,ASSIGATEKLF
TRBV10-3,AISESPGLGQPQH
TRBV7-2,ASSWTGNNNEQF
TRBV29-1,SVVIGSSYEQY
TRBV11-3,ASSSLWDGLLQGQETQY
TRBV25-1,ASSEASGGAINEQF
TRBV2,ASREGQNTGELF
TRBV6-1,ASSARQGAISGNTIY
TRBV2,ASSKGPNEQF
TRBV28,ASSFGVPQETQY
TRBV6-4,ASSKAAGTGVGNTEAF
TRBV2,ASSEVGRTTEAF
TRBV5-4,ASSPWGGAYGYT
TRBV2,ASREDRYSNQPQH
TRBV6-1,ASSELAGGNSPLH
TRBV7-8,ASSPSEAGGQPQH
TRBV19,ASSITSGETQY
TRBV28,ASSLNQGTRGYT
TRBV2,ASSEGGQSNSPLH
TRBV7-9,ASSPLDRNTGELF
TRBV7-2,ASSLGLKQETQY
TRBV5-4,ASGQGISPLH
TRBV30,AWSVTVETQY
TRBV7-3,ASSSAQGGELF
TRBV7-2,ASSLNLIGEQY
TRBV29-1,SVEEDASINTIY
TRBV19,ASTTRTGAISGANVLT
TRBV2,ASSVMTGPYGYT
TRBV6-1,ASSDRGGSYEQY